The rows below give T cell receptor beta chains drawn from one sample of a study. TCRdb reprocessed the 5' RACE reads with MiXCR, giving one entry per CDR3 protein. The data hold around 33,000 distinct CDR3 sequences, with approximately 25% observed a single time. Sequencing input: memory CD4+ T cells sorted from blood. The receptor set was obtained from a female donor with breast cancer. Each CDR3 is given with its conserved first and last residue. Fields, in order: clone size, D gene, J gene, V gene, CDR3 DNA, CDR3 protein. The D gene is left open where the match is weak. Expanded clones get a size class; other rows say once, few or many, or leave the size out.

. | . | TRBJ2-2 | TRBV5-4 | TGTGCCAGCAGCTCCGACATCGGAGGGTTCCGGGAGCTGTTTTTT | CASSSDIGGFRELFF
few | . | TRBJ1-1 | TRBV2 | TGTGCCAGCCCTTCACGCACTGAAGCTTTCTTT | CASPSRTEAFF
. | TRBD2 | TRBJ2-3 | TRBV24-1 | TGTGCCACCAGTGACCCCCGACTAGCAGCGAACACAGATACGCAGTATTTT | CATSDPRLAANTDTQYF
few | . | TRBJ2-7 | TRBV10-3 | TGTGCCATCAGTGAACTTGGACAGGAGGGGTACGAGCAGTACTTC | CAISELGQEGYEQYF
. | . | TRBJ1-1 | TRBV7-8 | TGTGCCAGCAGCTTTCGGAGTCATCGTGAAGCTTTCTTT | CASSFRSHREAFF
many | TRBD2 | TRBJ2-5 | TRBV4-1 | TGCGCCAGCAGCCAAGAAGGGACTAGCGGGATGGGGGGCCAGTACTTC | CASSQEGTSGMGGQYF
few | . | TRBJ1-6 | TRBV5-1 | TGCGCAAGCAAAGGGACGGACAGCTCCTATAATTCACCCCTCCACTTT | CASKGTDSSYNSPLHF
few | . | TRBJ2-7 | TRBV4-1 | TGCGCCAGCAGCCAAGTGGACGGAAACTACGAGCAGTACTTC | CASSQVDGNYEQYF
. | . | TRBJ2-5 | TRBV25-1 | TGTGCCAGCAGTGCCCCGTCTGGCCAAGGGACCCAGTACTTC | CASSAPSGQGTQYF
. | TRBD1 | TRBJ1-5 | TRBV27 | TGTGCCAGCCCCCGGGACAGGGGTGTTCAGCCCCAGCATTTT | CASPRDRGVQPQHF
. | . | TRBJ2-2 | TRBV27 | TGTGCCAGCAGTTCCGGAGGGCCCGCCTCCAGGGAGCTGTTTTTT | CASSSGGPASRELFF
few | . | TRBJ2-7 | TRBV11-1 | TGTGCCAGCAGCTCCCGGGGCTCCTACGAGCAGTACTTC | CASSSRGSYEQYF
medium-sized | TRBD2 | TRBJ2-7 | TRBV4-1 | TGCGCCAGCAGCCAAGGGAGTAGCGGGTTCTACGAGCAGTACTTC | CASSQGSSGFYEQYF
. | . | TRBJ1-2 | TRBV12-3/TRBV12-4 | TGTGCCAGCAGTTTAGCAGGGCTAAAGTATGGCTACACCTTC | CASSLAGLKYGYTF
. | . | TRBJ1-5 | TRBV6-5 | TGTGCCAGCAGTTACTCGAGGGGGTTTCATCAGCCCCAGCATTTT | CASSYSRGFHQPQHF
few | TRBD1 | TRBJ2-5 | TRBV29-1 | TGCAGCGTTGGAACAGGGGGCTCGGGGGAGACCCAGTACTTC | CSVGTGGSGETQYF
. | . | TRBJ2-4 | TRBV4-1 | TGCGCCAGCAGCCACCCTAGGGGAGGAGGACATGAATTC | CASSHPRGGGHEF
few | . | TRBJ1-2 | TRBV7-2 | TGTGCCAGCAGCTTAAGACGACGGAACTATGGCTACACCTTC | CASSLRRRNYGYTF
many | . | TRBJ2-2 | TRBV7-7 | TGTGCTAGCAGCTCAGGCCAGGGGATAGGGGAGCTGTTTTTT | CASSSGQGIGELFF
few | . | TRBJ1-4 | TRBV5-1 | TGCGCCAGCAGCTTCTTCGGTGTTGATGCAACTAATGAAAAACTGTTTTTT | CASSFFGVDATNEKLFF
. | TRBD2 | TRBJ2-2 | TRBV12-3/TRBV12-4 | TGTGCCAGCAGTTTTGGACTAGACGGCGGGGAGCTGTTTTTT | CASSFGLDGGELFF
. | . | TRBJ1-1 | TRBV7-9 | TGTGCCAGCAGCTTGGGCGAGTTAACTGAAGCTTTCTTT | CASSLGELTEAFF
many | . | TRBJ1-5 | TRBV27 | TGTGCCAGCAGTCCCGGCGGGGAAAATCAGCCCCAGCATTTT | CASSPGGENQPQHF
. | . | TRBJ1-4 | TRBV20-1 | TGCAGTGCTAGTGGGGGAGGGGTTGGTGAAAAACTGTTTTTT | CSASGGGVGEKLFF
. | . | TRBJ2-1 | TRBV3-1 | TGTGCCAGCAGCCGGAAGGCGGCATCCTACAATGAGCAGTTCTTC | CASSRKAASYNEQFF
few | . | TRBJ2-3 | TRBV4-1 | TGCGCCAGCAGCCCCGAGGTTGGTCGCACAGATACGCAGTATTTT | CASSPEVGRTDTQYF
. | TRBD1 | TRBJ1-1 | TRBV4-1 | TGCGCCAGCAGCCCCGATGGAGCAGGGGGACTGGACACTGAAGCTTTCTTT | CASSPDGAGGLDTEAFF
. | TRBD1 | TRBJ2-7 | TRBV10-1 | TGCGCCAGCAGTGAGTCGATAACAGGGGGTATCTACGAGCAGTACTTC | CASSESITGGIYEQYF
many | . | TRBJ2-3 | TRBV5-1 | TGCGCCAGCAGCGGCGGGACGCTGACAGATACGCAGTATTTT | CASSGGTLTDTQYF
few | . | TRBJ2-2 | TRBV12-3/TRBV12-4 | TGTGCCAGCAACACTTTCTCAGGGGACACCGGGGAGCTGTTTTTT | CASNTFSGDTGELFF
many | . | TRBJ2-7 | TRBV6-5 | TGTGCCAGCAGCTTCGGGGGCTACGAGCAGTACTTC | CASSFGGYEQYF
many | . | TRBJ2-2 | TRBV29-1 | TGCAGCGTTGAGAGAGCGGAGACGAACACCGGGGAGCTGTTTTTT | CSVERAETNTGELFF
. | . | TRBJ2-6 | TRBV25-1 | TGTGCCAGCAGTGCTCGCTTTGCGGTTGCTGGGGCCAACGTCCTGACTTTC | CASSARFAVAGANVLTF
. | . | TRBJ2-3 | TRBV27 | TGTGCCAGCAATAGGGCGCGGGTAACAAATACGCAGTATTTT | CASNRARVTNTQYF
many | TRBD1 | TRBJ1-2 | TRBV27 | TGTGCCAGCAGTCCTGGGACAGGGTTGAACTATGGCTACACCTTC | CASSPGTGLNYGYTF
few | . | TRBJ1-3 | TRBV4-1 | TGCGCCAGCAGCCGGGGGGGGGCTCGAGGAAACACCATATATTTT | CASSRGGARGNTIYF
many | TRBD1 | TRBJ2-2 | TRBV15 | TGTGCCACCAGCAGACCCCGAACAGGGGGATATGACGGGGAGCTGTTTTTT | CATSRPRTGGYDGELFF
many | . | TRBJ2-5 | TRBV5-1 | TGCGCCAGCAGCTTGGGTTGGCCAAAAACCTCCCTTCAAGAGACCCAGTACTTC | CASSLGWPKTSLQETQYF
. | . | TRBJ1-2 | TRBV5-1 | TGCGCCAGCAGCTTGGGTCAGGGTTCGGTTAGCGGCTACACCTTC | CASSLGQGSVSGYTF
. | TRBD1 | TRBJ2-7 | TRBV28 | TGTACCAACAGGGTAAGGTGGGACAGATACGAGCAGTACTTC | CTNRVRWDRYEQYF
. | TRBD1 | TRBJ2-4 | TRBV6-5 | TGTGCCAGCAGTGTCGACAGGGCAGACATTCAGTACTTC | CASSVDRADIQYF
. | . | TRBJ2-3 | TRBV11-2 | TGTGCCAGCAGCTTGGACACCTTTAGCACAGAGACGCAGTATTTT | CASSLDTFSTETQYF
many | . | TRBJ2-1 | TRBV27 | TGTGCCAGCAGACGCGGGACGGTGGCCTACAATGAGCAGTTCTTC | CASRRGTVAYNEQFF
few | TRBD1 | TRBJ1-6 | TRBV20-1 | TGCAGTGCGAGGACAGGGGTACAGTCACCCCTCCACTTT | CSARTGVQSPLHF
. | . | TRBJ2-7 | TRBV19 | TGTGCCAGTACCATATCAGGGGACGGAGCCTACGAGCAGTACTTC | CASTISGDGAYEQYF
many | TRBD1 | TRBJ1-2 | TRBV5-1 | TGCGCCAGCAGCTGGGGACAGGTCGCCGACAACTATGGCTACACCTTC | CASSWGQVADNYGYTF
. | . | TRBJ2-7 | TRBV4-1 | TGCGCCAGCAGCCGACCGCCAGGGCGCGAGCAGTACTTC | CASSRPPGREQYF
. | TRBD1 | TRBJ1-1 | TRBV4-1 | TGCGCCAGCAGCCAATCGAAGACAGGGGGGGACCCTGAAGCTTTCTTT | CASSQSKTGGDPEAFF
many | . | TRBJ2-7 | TRBV7-9 | TGTGCCAGCTCACCAACGAGCGGTACCTACGAGCAGTACTTC | CASSPTSGTYEQYF